Shown below are 26 T cell receptor beta chains from a single sample sequenced in a study of cytomegalovirus exposure and HLA in healthy donors. Use of 60 Vbeta and 13 Jbeta primers characterized the PCR. The repertoire was sequenced with immunoSEQ multiplex PCR; TCRdb's copy has only in-frame clones and lacks some. Of approximately 170,000 clones in the sample, roughly 77% were seen once. Sequenced input: PBMCs. These receptor sequences come from a man aged 18 to 35 in good health and CMV-seropositive.

The CDR3 reads CARSLGQGKIGNSPLHF. The CDR3 DNA reads TGTGCCAGAAGCTTGGGCCAGGGGAAGATAGGGAATTCACCCCTCCACTTT. The chain couples TRBV5-3 to TRBJ1-6, with TRBD1 as a possible D gene (6 bases). TRBV5-3 is an ORF, with its function uncertain. The CDR3 length is 17 residues. V was pared by 0 bases and J by 7 bases, with 17 bases between.

The genes are TRBV10-1 and TRBJ2-7; D ambiguous. This CDR3 has 11 amino acids. Per germline, CDR1 WNHNN and CDR2 SYGVQD (reference sequence). The V gene lost 7 bases and the J gene lost 4 bases, with 8 bases spanning the gap. CDR3 in DNA: TGCGCCAGCACCGGCGGTTACGAGCAGTACGTC. The encoded protein is CASTGGYEQYV.

This rearrangement joins TRBV4-2 to TRBJ2-5; TRBD2 matches 16 bases. This CDR3 comprises 18 residues. Germline CDR1 and CDR2: LGHNA and YNFKEQ. The J segment lost 5 bases and the V segment lost 4 bases, leaving 10 bases of the junction unmatched. In nucleotides, the CDR3 is TGTGCCAGCAGCCTCGGGACTAGCGGGGGGGTTTTGGGCGAGACCCAGTACTTC. Its protein product is CASSLGTSGGVLGETQYF.

In its sample, this clone was seen a few times. The chain is built from TRBV5-1 and TRBJ2-1, with D unclear. Germline CDR1 is SGHRS and CDR2 is YFSETQ. The germline V and J ends were trimmed by 0 bases and 2 bases, with 3 bases remaining between them. The CDR3 extends over 13 amino acids. CDR3 protein: CASSLDTYNEQFF. CDR3 sequence (DNA): TGCGCCAGCAGCTTGGACACCTACAATGAGCAGTTCTTC.

The chain's CDR3 is CASSIAGSTDTQYF. For the CDR3, the DNA is TGTGCCAGCAGCATAGCGGGAAGCACAGATACGCAGTATTTT. The chain has TRBV7-3 and TRBJ2-3, with 8 bases matching TRBD2. Germline CDR1 SGHTA, CDR2 FQGTGA. Trimming cost V 5 bases and J 0 bases; bases outside gene matches: 1. The CDR3 is 14 residues long. Supplemented by reference TRBV7-3 and TRBJ2-3, the full variable domain reads GAGVSQTPSNKVTEKGKYVELRCDPISGHTALYWYRQSLGQGPEFLIYFQGTGAADDSGLPNDRFFAVRPEGSVSTLKIQRTERGDSAVYLCASSIAGSTDTQYFGPGTRLTVL.

The chain employs TRBV9 and TRBJ1-1; no reliable D call. V was pared by 4 bases and J by 1 base, with 11 bases between. The CDR3 loop spans 14 amino acids. Germline-derived CDR1 and CDR2 are SGDLS and YYNGEE. CDR3 amino acids: CASSLTSGNTEAFF. The CDR3 coding sequence is TGTGCCAGCAGCCTCACCTCGGGGAACACTGAAGCTTTCTTT.

The rearrangement links TRBV6-5 to TRBJ2-5; 8 nucleotides line up with TRBD2. V shed 6 bases, J shed 1 base, and the junction held 7 bases outside the gene matches. The CDR3 is made up of 15 amino acids. Germline V CDR1 and CDR2: MNHEY, SVGAGI. The CDR3 DNA reads as TGTGCCAGCAGCCCCGGACTAGCCTTCCAAGAGACCCAGTACTTC. Amino acids: CASSPGLAFQETQYF.

The J gene is TRBJ2-3, the V gene TRBV5-4; 11 bases agree with TRBD2. The germline CDR1 and CDR2 sequences are SGHNT and YYREEE (reference sequence). The CDR3 extends over 17 amino acids. V shed 3 bases and J 4 bases; nucleotides not matched to a gene: 10. The CDR3 reads CASSSYLAGGPADTQYF. The CDR3 region has the DNA TGTGCCAGCAGCTCATATTTAGCGGGGGGGCCCGCAGATACGCAGTATTTT.

The chain combines TRBV5-1 with TRBJ1-3; D unresolved. Deletions cut 1 base from V and 4 bases from J, with 12 bases between. CDR3 length: 15 residues. Germline CDR1 and CDR2: SGHRS and YFSETQ. The CDR3 sequence is CASSLSGSVGNTIYF. The CDR3 bases are TGCGCCAGCAGCTTGTCAGGTAGTGTCGGAAACACCATATATTTT.

The chain has TRBV4-2 and TRBJ1-2; D gene unclear. Germline-derived CDR1 and CDR2 are LGHNA and YNFKEQ. Trimming took off 1 base at V and 4 bases at J, with 13 bases between the two ends. The CDR3 sequence is 15 residues long. CDR3 residues: CASSQAPSGGYGYTF. The CDR3 nucleotides are TGTGCCAGCAGCCAAGCCCCGAGCGGCGGCTATGGCTACACCTTC.

The chain carries TRBV6-5 and TRBJ2-7; TRBD1 aligns across 7 bases. Germline V gene lookup returns CDR1 MNHEY and CDR2 SVGAGI. The CDR3 consists of 15 residues. V lost 6 bases, J lost 6 bases, and 14 bases stayed unmatched. CDR3 nucleotide sequence: TGTGCCAGCAGCACCTCCTCGACAGGGAACGGCGAGCAGTACGTC. Residues: CASSTSSTGNGEQYV.

The genes are TRBV7-9 and TRBJ1-4; D unresolved. V lost 1 base and J lost 4, with 10 bases in between. The CDR3 loop spans 15 amino acids. Germline V lookup: CDR1 SEHNR, CDR2 FQNEAQ (reference sequence). CDR3 bases: TGTGCCAGCAGCTTAGGATCGAGCCTTAATGAAAAACTGTTTTTT. This gives the protein CASSLGSSLNEKLFF.

V usage is TRBV5-6 and J usage is TRBJ1-2, with a weak D call TRBD1 (6 bases). The CDR3 extends over 14 amino acids. Germline V gene sequence: CDR1 SGHDT, CDR2 YYEEEE. The V gene lost 0 bases and the J gene lost 2 bases, with 8 bases spanning the gap. The CDR3 spells CASSLVGQNYGYTF. The DNA of the CDR3 is TGTGCCAGCAGCTTGGTAGGACAGAACTATGGCTACACCTTC.

The chain uses TRBV13 and TRBJ2-3; the match to TRBD2 covers 7 bases. This CDR3 has 16 residues. The trim removed 3 bases at V and 0 bases at J, leaving 6 bases unmatched. The germline gives CDR1 PRHDT, CDR2 FYEKMQ (reference sequence). For the CDR3, the DNA is TGTGCCAGCAGCTTTCTCCTAGCGGCTAGCACAGATACGCAGTATTTT. Translated: CASSFLLAASTDTQYF.

CDR3 nucleotide sequence: TGTGCCAGCAGACTCGACAGCTCCGAGACCATATATTTT. Translation gives CASRLDSSETIYF. The chain joins TRBV7-3 to TRBJ1-3; maybe TRBD1 (5 bases). CDR3 length: 13 amino acids. V gave up 6 bases and J gave up 10 bases, with 16 bases separating them. Germline-derived CDR1 and CDR2 are SGHTA and FQGTGA.

The chain carries TRBV9 and TRBJ1-5; 10 positions agree with TRBD1. The germline CDR1 and CDR2 sequences are SGDLS and YYNGEE. The CDR3 has 16 amino acids. The J segment lost 3 bases and the V segment lost 3 bases, leaving 6 bases of the junction unmatched. The CDR3 is CASSEGQGGLNQPQHF. The CDR3, as DNA: TGTGCCAGCAGCGAAGGACAGGGGGGCCTCAATCAGCCCCAGCATTTT. Filled out from reference TRBV9 and TRBJ1-5, the complete variable domain reads DSGVTQTPKHLITATGQRVTLRCSPRSGDLSVYWYQQSLDQGLQFLIQYYNGEERAKGNILERFSAQQFPDLHSELNLSSLELGDSALYFCASSEGQGGLNQPQHFGDGTRLSIL.

In its sample, this clone was seen once. The chain couples TRBV27 to TRBJ2-1; 7 bases are shared with TRBD2. Germline-derived CDR1 and CDR2 are MNHEY and SMNVEV (reference sequence). This CDR3 has 15 amino acids. Losses at the gene ends were 3 bases for V and 6 bases for J; bases not matched to a gene: 8. CDR3 residues: CASSFAGTIPNEQFF. The CDR3 coding sequence is TGTGCCAGCAGTTTCGCCGGGACTATCCCCAATGAGCAGTTCTTC.

This sequence joins TRBV29-1 and TRBJ1-1; the D is unclear. V lost 6 bases, J lost 1 base, and 12 bases lay in between. The CDR3 extends over 13 amino acids. Germline values: CDR1 SQVTM, CDR2 ANQGSEA. The CDR3 DNA sequence: TGCAGCGTCGCCGAATTAGCGAACACTGAAGCTTTCTTT. This sequence encodes CSVAELANTEAFF.

The genes are TRBV30 and TRBJ1-2; D perhaps matches TRBD1 (6 bases). Germline V gene sequence: CDR1 GTSNPN, CDR2 SVGIG (reference sequence). This CDR3 is built from 13 residues. Trimming took off 4 bases at V and 4 bases at J, with 13 bases between the two ends. CDR3 sequence (DNA): TGTGCCTGGATAACAGGGCAATTCTATGGCTACACCTTC. Its protein product is CAWITGQFYGYTF.

This clone has more than one count but fewer than ten. This chain connects TRBV4-2 to TRBJ1-2, with unresolved D. From germline, CDR1 is LGHNA and CDR2 YNFKEQ. The CDR3 spans 18 residues. Trimming removed 0 bases at V and 5 bases at J, with 22 bases between. CDR3 nucleotide sequence: TGTGCCAGCAGCCAAGATTCCCCAGGCCACCTACGTGGATATGGCTACACCTTC. This gives the protein CASSQDSPGHLRGYGYTF.

The V gene is TRBV27, the J gene TRBJ2-3, with TRBD1 identical over 7 bases. Germline assignment: CDR1 MNHEY and CDR2 SMNVEV (reference sequence). This CDR3 is 15 amino acids long. Germline trimming cut 5 bases from V and 4 bases from J; bases unmatched to any gene: 9. The CDR3 DNA follows: TGTGCCAGCAGTAGAACAGGGGTTCGGGCAGATACGCAGTATTTT. It is translated as CASSRTGVRADTQYF.

This clone came up a few times. This rearrangement joins TRBV5-4 to TRBJ1-1, with D possibly TRBD1 on 6 matching bases. The germline gives CDR1 SGHNT, CDR2 YYREEE (reference sequence). This CDR3 spans 14 amino acids. Trimming removed 0 bases at V and 5 bases at J, with 11 bases between. The CDR3 protein is CASSLVGGPTEAFF. The CDR3 region has the DNA TGTGCCAGCAGCTTGGTGGGGGGGCCAACTGAAGCTTTCTTT.

This clone was observed a few times. The chain links TRBV19 to TRBJ1-1, with D unclear. In germline, CDR1 is LNHDA, CDR2 SQIVND (reference sequence). The CDR3 covers 14 residues. The CDR3 protein is CGARASLDNSEAFF. The CDR3 coding sequence is TGTGGGGCCCGTGCTTCCTTGGATAACTCCGAAGCTTTCTTT.

The chain is built from TRBV7-3 and TRBJ2-2; 10 bases are shared with TRBD2. The trim removed 4 bases at V and 1 base at J, leaving 9 bases unmatched. This CDR3 region has 18 residues. Germline assignment: CDR1 SGHTA and CDR2 FQGTGA. The CDR3, as DNA: TGTGCCAGCAGCTCCGCCTTCGTAGCGGGGGGGAACACCGGGGAGCTGTTTTTT. Amino acid sequence: CASSSAFVAGGNTGELFF.

The gene calls are TRBV27 and TRBJ2-5, with a tentative D call TRBD2 (5 bases). V gave up 4 bases and J gave up 5 bases, with 11 bases separating them. CDR3 size: 13 residues. CDR1 and CDR2 (germline): MNHEY, SMNVEV (reference sequence). CDR3 nucleotides: TGTGCCAGCAGTTGGACTGTGGGGGAGACCCAGTACTTC. Encoded protein: CASSWTVGETQYF.

This clone came up once. The chain carries TRBV6-4 and TRBJ1-1; D perhaps matches TRBD1 (6 bases). V lost 8 bases and J lost 3, with 13 bases in between. The CDR3 has 13 amino acids. Germline CDR1 reads MRHNA; CDR2 reads SNTAGT. The CDR3 nucleotides are TGTGCCAGCCGGGGGGGGCCATACACTGAAGCTTTCTTT. This sequence encodes CASRGGPYTEAFF.